This paragraph covers one T cell receptor beta chain sequence. Its specificity is unknown. This sample is drawn from a study of T cells in Graves' hyperthyroidism and ophthalmopathy. Study-wide findings and caveats: Clonotypes that were expanded in thyroid above 0.001 mostly appeared in blood too.

TCR beta CDR3 regions were amplified from RNA transcripts. The study used the HTBI primer set for a first-round RT-PCR of the TCR CDR3. From the multiplex PCR reads, TCRdb called clonotypes with MiXCR, one entry per CDR3 protein. This sample has about 740,000 distinct CDR3 sequences, with about 14% found just once. CDR3 length: 14 residues. Trimming left V 0 bases short and J 10 bases short, with 16 bases between. Germline V gene sequence: CDR1 DFQATT, CDR2 SNEGSKA (reference sequence). The gene calls are TRBV20-1 and TRBJ2-1; D is possibly TRBD2 (6 bases). Sequencing used blood. This clonotype was obtained from a woman between 18 and 29 years old with Graves' hyperthyroidism. The CDR3 spells CSAREPGRGWEQFF. In DNA form, the CDR3 reads TGCAGTGCTAGAGAGCCGGGTCGGGGGTGGGAGCAGTTCTTC.